A selection of T cell receptor beta chains follows, all from one sample in a study of cytomegalovirus exposure and HLA in healthy donors. Produced via immunoSEQ multiplex PCR; TCRdb's table is partial and in-frame only. The sample yields some 130,000 clones, around 70% seen once. The source material was PBMCs. These receptors were taken from a male donor in good health and CMV-seronegative. The CDR3 runs from the conserved cysteine through the conserved F or W. A D gene is named only where the DNA matches it firmly. Size is stated for part of the rows, as once, few or many counts, or as a class when the clone is expanded.

-	TRBJ1-1	TRBV5-1	-	CASSLTGLTEAFF	TGCGCCAGCAGCCTGACAGGACTGACTGAAGCTTTCTTT
TRBD1	TRBJ2-3	TRBV19	-	CASSIDGRGPDTQYF	TGTGCCAGTAGTATAGATGGCAGGGGGCCAGATACGCAGTATTTT
TRBD2	TRBJ2-3	TRBV19	once	CASSIGSGGAVDTQYF	TGTGCCAGTAGTATCGGTAGCGGGGGGGCCGTAGATACGCAGTATTTT
-	TRBJ1-2	TRBV15	-	CATSRDIIGGGAKFGYTF	TGTGCCACCAGCAGAGATATCATAGGCGGGGGGGCTAAATTTGGCTACACCTTC
-	TRBJ2-5	TRBV5-1	once	CASSLGYQGLETQYF	TGCGCCAGCAGCTTGGGCTACCAGGGACTAGAGACCCAGTACTTC
-	TRBJ2-2	TRBV2	-	CASSGPRQETNTGELFF	TGTGCCAGCAGTGGCCCTCGACAGGAGACGAACACCGGGGAGCTGTTTTTT
-	TRBJ2-3	TRBV4-3	few	CASSQDMGRGRGGTDTQYF	TGCGCCAGCAGCCAAGATATGGGCAGGGGAAGAGGAGGCACAGATACGCAGTATTTT
TRBD2	TRBJ2-7	TRBV5-8	few	CASSVRLAGANYEQYF	TGTGCCAGCAGCGTTAGACTAGCGGGAGCCAACTACGAGCAGTACTTC
-	TRBJ2-5	TRBV28	-	CATQAVGGTQYF	TGTGCCACTCAGGCGGTGGGGGGGACCCAGTACTTC
TRBD1	TRBJ1-2	TRBV5-6	-	CASSTTGTDYGYTF	TGTGCCAGCAGCACAACCGGGACAGATTATGGCTACACCTTC
-	TRBJ2-3	TRBV28	-	CASSTSILGTSGRTPPDTQYF	-
-	TRBJ2-3	TRBV12-1	few	CASSPGLPRADTQYF	TGTGCCAGCAGCCCGGGACTACCGAGGGCAGATACGCAGTATTTT
-	TRBJ2-2	TRBV7-8	-	CASSPRSQPNTGELFF	TGTGCCAGCAGCCCCCGGTCCCAACCCAACACCGGGGAGCTGTTTTTT
TRBD2	TRBJ2-1	TRBV10-3	-	CASGAGGEFSEQFF	TGTGCCAGCGGGGCGGGGGGGGAATTTAGTGAGCAGTTCTTC
-	TRBJ2-7	TRBV28	-	CASSSNRDTTF	TGTGCCAGCAGTTCAAACCGGGACACGACCTTC
-	TRBJ1-1	TRBV27	-	CASTLVGSTEAFF	TGTGCCAGCACCTTAGTAGGGAGCACTGAAGCTTTCTTT
-	TRBJ2-7	TRBV14	-	CASSVNYKQYF	TGTGCCAGCAGCGTCAACTACAAGCAGTACTTC
TRBD1	TRBJ1-1	TRBV5-4	-	CASRGQGGNTEAFF	TGTGCCAGCAGGGGACAGGGGGGGAACACTGAAGCTTTCTTT
-	TRBJ2-2	TRBV11-3	-	CASSLSSSTGELFF	TGTGCCAGCAGCTTGAGTTCTTCCACCGGGGAGCTGTTTTTT
TRBD1	TRBJ2-5	TRBV7-2	-	CASSQDRGSGEETQYF	TGTGCCAGCAGCCAAGACAGGGGGAGCGGGGAAGAGACCCAGTACTTC
-	TRBJ1-3	TRBV4-3	few	CASSQTPGVSGNTIYF	TGCGCCAGCAGCCAAACTCCGGGAGTCTCTGGAAACACCATATATTTT
-	TRBJ2-1	TRBV9	few	CASSFGSTPYNEQFF	TGTGCCAGCAGTTTCGGGAGTACTCCCTACAATGAGCAGTTCTTC
TRBD2	TRBJ2-1	TRBV9	-	CASSAAGSGAHEQFF	TGTGCCAGCAGCGCCGCAGGTAGCGGGGCTCATGAGCAGTTCTTC
TRBD2	TRBJ2-1	TRBV28	-	CASRTGGLAGHNEQFF	TGTGCCAGCCGAACAGGCGGACTAGCGGGCCACAATGAGCAGTTCTTC
-	TRBJ2-7	TRBV7-6	-	CASSLGRSSYEQYF	TGTGCCAGCAGCTTAGGAAGGAGCTCCTACGAGCAGTACTTC
-	TRBJ1-6	TRBV4-3	-	CASSQDRGTNSPLHF	TGCGCCAGCAGCCAAGACAGGGGCACTAATTCACCCCTCCACTTT
TRBD1	TRBJ2-7	TRBV9	-	CASSGRDSIREQYF	TGTGCCAGCAGCGGCCGGGACAGCATCCGCGAGCAGTACTTC
TRBD1	TRBJ1-2	TRBV28	-	CASSGRGQGGYTF	TGTGCCAGCAGTGGAAGGGGGCAGGGTGGCTACACCTTC
TRBD1	TRBJ2-1	TRBV7-9	few	CASSSDRPYLDNEQFF	TGTGCCAGCAGCTCGGACAGGCCCTACCTAGACAATGAGCAGTTCTTC
-	TRBJ2-3	TRBV4-2	-	CASSQAGLLRGTDTQYF	TGTGCCAGCAGCCAAGCGGGACTTCTTCGGGGCACAGATACGCAGTATTTT
-	TRBJ2-2	TRBV28	-	CASSLRGISTGELFF	TGTGCCAGCAGTTTAAGGGGGATCAGCACCGGGGAGCTGTTTTTT
TRBD2	TRBJ2-1	TRBV7-8	-	CASSLTLAEYNEQFF	TGTGCCAGCAGCTTGACACTAGCGGAGTACAATGAGCAGTTCTTC
-	TRBJ1-3	TRBV4-2	-	CASSQQAGRGSGNTIYF	TGTGCCAGCAGCCAACAGGCTGGTCGGGGTTCGGGAAACACCATATATTTT